Each of the 24 T cell receptor beta chains below was sequenced from the same sample in a study of cytomegalovirus exposure and HLA in healthy donors. Primers for the PCR totalled 60 Vbeta and 13 Jbeta. Assay used: immunoSEQ multiplex PCR; TCRdb lists only in-frame clones, some missing. The sample gives about 180,000 clones, around 80% of which show up once; less than 2% is in the top ten. The sequenced material came from PBMCs. These receptors were obtained from a woman in her 30s in good health and CMV-seronegative.

The V and J genes are TRBV5-6 and TRBJ2-7; 11 bases align to TRBD1. The germline V gene encodes CDR1 SGHDT and CDR2 YYEEEE. This CDR3 is 14 amino acids long. The V and J ends lost 2 bases and 6 bases, in that order; junction bases with no gene match: 4. CDR3 DNA sequence: TGTGCCAGCAGCTTAGGACAGGGGGCGTCCGAGCAGTACTTC. Its translation is CASSLGQGASEQYF.

This clone occurred a few times. The gene calls are TRBV10-3 and TRBJ1-1; TRBD1 aligns across 8 bases. V lost 3 bases and J lost 3; bases outside the gene matches: 12. This CDR3 spans 17 amino acids. Germline-derived CDR1 and CDR2 are ENHRY and SYGVKD. The CDR3: CAISDPGQALRHTEAFF. The CDR3 DNA is TGTGCCATCAGTGACCCGGGACAGGCCCTAAGGCACACTGAAGCTTTCTTT.

V gene TRBV6-5 combines with J gene TRBJ2-7; D is unclear. The CDR3 sequence is 13 residues long. Between the trimmed V and J ends, which lost 0 bases and 4 bases, there was a span of 7 bases. The germline gives CDR1 MNHEY, CDR2 SVGAGI. The CDR3 sequence: CASSYSDMYEQYF. The DNA for the CDR3 is TGTGCCAGCAGTTACTCAGACATGTACGAGCAGTACTTC.

The chain links TRBV7-9 to TRBJ2-5, with 8 nucleotides matching TRBD2. Unmatched junction bases numbered 9, after V lost 5 bases and J lost 1 base. This CDR3 has 16 amino acids. Germline-derived CDR1 and CDR2 are SEHNR and FQNEAQ (reference sequence). DNA for the CDR3: TGTGCCAGCAGCATGCTGTCGGGGACTAGCCAAGAGACCCAGTACTTC. Its protein is CASSMLSGTSQETQYF.

The gene calls are TRBV29-1 and TRBJ1-2; TRBD1 might be the D (5 bases). The V end lost 7 bases, the J end lost 4 bases, and 13 bases lay between the germline ends. The CDR3 runs 12 residues. Germline CDR1 SQVTM, CDR2 ANQGSEA. CDR3 in DNA: TGCAGCGACGAAGGGGAATCCTATGGCTACACCTTC. Protein product: CSDEGESYGYTF.

This rearrangement joins TRBV23-1 to TRBJ2-1; maybe TRBD1 (5 bases). TRBV23-1 is an open reading frame whose function is uncertain. The CDR3 covers 14 residues. V was trimmed by 0 bases and J by 9 bases, leaving 12 bases between them. The CDR3 spells CASSQSNRWSEQFF. The CDR3 bases are TGCGCCAGCAGTCAATCTAACAGGTGGAGTGAGCAGTTCTTC.

CDR3 sequence: CASSPPGRGQTGELFF. CDR3 coding DNA: TGTGCCAGCAGCCCCCCCGGGCGGGGGCAGACCGGGGAGCTGTTTTTT. This chain connects TRBV9 to TRBJ2-2; weak D call: TRBD2 (7 bases). V shed 4 bases and J shed 5 bases, with 18 bases lying between them. The V gene's germline CDR1 is SGDLS and CDR2 YYNGEE. The CDR3 is 16 residues long.

The chain carries TRBV15 and TRBJ2-7; 8 positions match TRBD2. The CDR3 spans 13 residues. V trimming: 5 bases; J trimming: 6 bases; junction bases outside the gene matches: 6. Germline V gene sequence: CDR1 LNHNV, CDR2 YYDKDF (reference sequence). The CDR3 bases are TGTGCCACCAGCTACGGGAGGGGGTCCGAGCAGTACTTC. Its translation: CATSYGRGSEQYF.

The rearrangement joins TRBV2 to TRBJ1-2; D remains ambiguous. There are 10 residues in the CDR3. Germline lookup yields CDR1 SNHLY and CDR2 FYNNEI. The germline V and J ends were trimmed by 10 bases and 7 bases, with 10 bases remaining between them. CDR3 sequence (DNA): TGTGCCATCCCGGGGAGTGGCTACACCTTC. Its translation: CAIPGSGYTF.

This chain joins TRBV15 and TRBJ1-5; 8 bases match TRBD1. Germline assignment: CDR1 LNHNV and CDR2 YYDKDF (reference sequence). V shed 5 bases and J 6 bases; nucleotides not matched to a gene: 12. The CDR3 extends over 16 amino acids. This chain's CDR3 is CATSASQGAVIQPQHF. CDR3 in DNA: TGTGCCACCAGCGCTTCCCAGGGGGCGGTCATTCAGCCCCAGCATTTT.

The rearrangement joins TRBV7-2 to TRBJ1-2; possible D gene TRBD1, 6 bases. The CDR3 runs 13 residues. Per germline, CDR1 SGHTA and CDR2 FQGNSA. V gave up 10 bases and J gave up 6 bases, with 18 bases separating them. CDR3 sequence reads: CATYNPGENGYTF. The CDR3 DNA follows: TGTGCCACCTATAACCCAGGGGAGAATGGCTACACCTTC.

The rearrangement links TRBV29-1 to TRBJ1-1; possible D gene TRBD1, 5 bases. With 7 bases removed from V and 1 base from J, the gap between germline ends came to 19 bases. This CDR3 is 15 amino acids long. Germline V lookup: CDR1 SQVTM, CDR2 ANQGSEA. The CDR3 DNA is TGCAGCGGTGGAGGGTCAGACGGGGGGAACACTGAAGCTTTCTTT. Translating it yields CSGGGSDGGNTEAFF. Looking up the rest from reference TRBV29-1 and TRBJ1-1 gives the full variable domain: SAVISQKPSRDICQRGTSLTIQCQVDSQVTMMFWYRQQPGQSLTLIATANQGSEATYESGFVIDKFPISRPNLTFSTLTVSNMSPEDSSIYLCSGGGSDGGNTEAFFGQGTRLTVV.

The chain recombines TRBV29-1 with TRBJ1-2; 9 bases are a match to TRBD1. The CDR3 has 16 residues. Looked up from germline, CDR1 is SQVTM and CDR2 is ANQGSEA. V trimming: 4 bases; J trimming: 3 bases; junction bases outside the gene matches: 12. CDR3 sequence reads: CSVAGERGQGDYGYTF. The DNA for the CDR3 is TGCAGCGTTGCCGGTGAGAGGGGACAGGGTGACTATGGCTACACCTTC.

V is TRBV7-2 and J is TRBJ2-1; perhaps TRBD2 as D (6 bases). Germline lookup yields CDR1 SGHTA and CDR2 FQGNSA. The length of the CDR3 is 15 residues. The V and J ends lost 4 bases and 3 bases respectively, with 13 bases between them. This CDR3 reads CASSSTRTIYNEQFF. The CDR3 DNA sequence: TGTGCCAGCAGCTCGACTAGGACGATCTACAATGAGCAGTTCTTC.

Comment on this clone: Other DNA sequences in the sample encode the same CDR3. In DNA form, the CDR3 reads TGTGCCAGCAGTTACTCAGGGCAGGGTAATTCACCCCTCCACTTT. This gives the protein CASSYSGQGNSPLHF. The chain has TRBV6-5 and TRBJ1-6; a possible D gene is TRBD1 (5 bases). The CDR3 consists of 15 residues. CDR1 MNHEY and CDR2 SVGAGI come from the germline V gene. V lost 0 bases to trimming and J lost 6 bases, with 9 bases between them.

The chain links TRBV11-2 to TRBJ2-7; 8 bases line up with TRBD2. Per germline, CDR1 SGHAT and CDR2 FQNNGV. The V and J ends lost 4 bases and 2 bases, in that order; junction bases with no gene match: 7. CDR3 size: 15 residues. The CDR3 coding sequence is TGTGCCAGCAGCTCAAGTAGCGGGACCACCTACGAGCAGTACTTC. As protein: CASSSSSGTTYEQYF. The whole variable domain, filled in from reference TRBV11-2 and TRBJ2-7, reads EAGVAQSPRYKIIEKRQSVAFWCNPISGHATLYWYQQILGQGPKLLIQFQNNGVVDDSQLPKDRFSAERLKGVDSTLKIQPAKLEDSAVYLCASSSSSGTTYEQYFGPGTRLTVT.

This clone was observed a handful of times. The chain employs TRBV7-9 and TRBJ2-5; 7 bases fit TRBD1. The CDR3 has 13 amino acids. Per the germline V gene, CDR1 is SEHNR and CDR2 is FQNEAQ (reference sequence). The V and J ends lost 3 bases and 3 bases, in that order; junction bases with no gene match: 1. In DNA, the CDR3 is TGTGCCAGCAGCTTGGGACAGAAAGAGACCCAGTACTTC. It specifies CASSLGQKETQYF.

This chain uses TRBV28 with TRBJ1-2, with D unclear. Germline CDR1 is MDHEN and CDR2 is SYDVKM. Trimming removed 3 bases from V and 5 bases from J, with 4 bases in between. The CDR3 spans 11 residues. The CDR3 nucleotides are TGTGCCAGCAGTTTCGGGTATGGCTACACCTTC. Protein: CASSFGYGYTF.

The chain uses TRBV5-1 and TRBJ2-7, with 8 bases that match TRBD1. The CDR3 extends over 15 amino acids. V lost 5 bases and J lost 3; bases outside the gene matches: 10. Per the germline V gene, CDR1 is SGHRS and CDR2 is YFSETQ. The DNA for the CDR3 is TGCGCCAGCAGTCCAACAGGGGGTACTATCTACGAGCAGTACTTC. Translated, it gives CASSPTGGTIYEQYF.

V and J are TRBV12-5 and TRBJ2-7, with 10 positions matching TRBD1. Germline CDR1 and CDR2: LGHNT and FRNRAP. V lost 0 bases, J lost 0 bases, and 20 bases stayed unmatched. This CDR3 contains 22 residues. CDR3 protein: CASGLVLGSTGTGALSSYEQYF. In DNA form, the CDR3 reads TGTGCTAGTGGTTTGGTACTCGGCTCCACCGGGACAGGGGCCTTAAGCTCCTACGAGCAGTACTTC.

This clone was observed a few times. CDR3 region: CASSQAGVAGELFF. The CDR3, as DNA: TGTGCCAGCAGCCAAGCCGGGGTTGCCGGGGAGCTGTTTTTT. The chain couples TRBV4-2 to TRBJ2-2; D may be TRBD2 (5 bases). V lost 1 base and J 6 bases, leaving 9 bases between the germline ends. There are 14 residues in the CDR3. The germline CDR1 and CDR2 sequences are LGHNA and YNFKEQ.

This rearrangement joins TRBV5-6 to TRBJ1-2, with a weak D call TRBD1 (6 bases). Trimming left V 3 bases short and J 4 bases short, with 19 bases between. Per the germline V gene, CDR1 is SGHDT and CDR2 is YYEEEE. The CDR3 length is 16 residues. The CDR3, as DNA: TGTGCCAGCAGCTGGGGACAACCCGGGAGGACCTATGGCTACACCTTC. It translates to CASSWGQPGRTYGYTF.

This chain uses TRBV4-3 with TRBJ1-1; no clear D gene. V lost 0 bases and J lost 5, with 10 bases in between. From germline, CDR1 is LGHNA and CDR2 YSLEER. The CDR3 has 14 residues. The CDR3 bases are TGCGCCAGCAGCCAAGATAGATCGGGGACTGAAGCTTTCTTT. Translating it yields CASSQDRSGTEAFF.

V gene TRBV9 combines with J gene TRBJ2-2; the D gene is possibly TRBD2 (5 bases). Germline CDR1 is SGDLS and CDR2 is YYNGEE. Trimming removed 0 bases at V and 4 bases at J, with 13 bases between. This CDR3 contains 16 residues. CDR3 residues: CASSVGGSVATGELFF. CDR3 in DNA: TGTGCCAGCAGCGTAGGAGGGAGCGTAGCCACCGGGGAGCTGTTTTTT.